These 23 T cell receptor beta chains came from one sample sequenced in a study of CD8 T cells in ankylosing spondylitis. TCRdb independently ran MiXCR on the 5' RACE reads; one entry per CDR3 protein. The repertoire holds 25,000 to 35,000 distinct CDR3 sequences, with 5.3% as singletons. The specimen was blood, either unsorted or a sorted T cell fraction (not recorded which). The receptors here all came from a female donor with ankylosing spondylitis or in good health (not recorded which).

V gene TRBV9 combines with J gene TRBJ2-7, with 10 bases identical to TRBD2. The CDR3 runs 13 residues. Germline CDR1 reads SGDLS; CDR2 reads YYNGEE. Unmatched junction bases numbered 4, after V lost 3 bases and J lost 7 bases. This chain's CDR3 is CASSALLAGEQYF. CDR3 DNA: TGTGCCAGCAGCGCCTTACTAGCGGGGGAGCAGTACTTC.

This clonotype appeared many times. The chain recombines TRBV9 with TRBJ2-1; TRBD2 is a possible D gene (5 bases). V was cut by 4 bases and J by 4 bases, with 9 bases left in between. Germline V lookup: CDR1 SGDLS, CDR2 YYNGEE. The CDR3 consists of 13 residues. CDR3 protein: CASSQDLYNEQFF. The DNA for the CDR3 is TGTGCCAGCAGCCAGGACTTATACAATGAGCAGTTCTTC.

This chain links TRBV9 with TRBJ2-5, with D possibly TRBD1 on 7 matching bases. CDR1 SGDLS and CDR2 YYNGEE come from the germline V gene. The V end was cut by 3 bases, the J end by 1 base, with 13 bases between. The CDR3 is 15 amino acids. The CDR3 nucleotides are TGTGCCAGCAGCGGACCCCAGGGGGGCCAAGAGACCCAGTACTTC. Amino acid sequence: CASSGPQGGQETQYF. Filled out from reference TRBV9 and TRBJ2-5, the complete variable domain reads DSGVTQTPKHLITATGQRVTLRCSPRSGDLSVYWYQQSLDQGLQFLIQYYNGEERAKGNILERFSAQQFPDLHSELNLSSLELGDSALYFCASSGPQGGQETQYFGPGTRLLVL.

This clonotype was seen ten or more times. CDR3 DNA sequence: TGTGCCAGCAGCGTCGGAGGACTAGCGTTGTATGAGCAGTTCTTC. Its translation is CASSVGGLALYEQFF. The genes are TRBV9 and TRBJ2-1; 9 bases are a match to TRBD2. The CDR3 consists of 15 residues. Germline CDR1 and CDR2: SGDLS and YYNGEE. With V trimmed by 2 bases and J by 8 bases, 8 bases remained unmatched.

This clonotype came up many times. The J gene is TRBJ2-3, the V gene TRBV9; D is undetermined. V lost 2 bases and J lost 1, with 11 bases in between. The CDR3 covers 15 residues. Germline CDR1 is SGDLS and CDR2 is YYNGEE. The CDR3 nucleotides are TGTGCCAGCAGCGTCCCTAACCCCGGCACAGATACGCAGTATTTT. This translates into CASSVPNPGTDTQYF.

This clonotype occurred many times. As DNA, the CDR3 is TGTGCCAGCAGCGGGCCGGGACAGCTAAGCTCTGGGGCCAACGTCCTGACTTTC. Its translation is CASSGPGQLSSGANVLTF. This chain joins TRBV9 and TRBJ2-6, with 7 positions matching TRBD1. CDR1 SGDLS and CDR2 YYNGEE come from the germline V gene. The J segment lost 0 bases and the V segment lost 3 bases, leaving 9 bases of the junction unmatched. CDR3 length: 18 amino acids.

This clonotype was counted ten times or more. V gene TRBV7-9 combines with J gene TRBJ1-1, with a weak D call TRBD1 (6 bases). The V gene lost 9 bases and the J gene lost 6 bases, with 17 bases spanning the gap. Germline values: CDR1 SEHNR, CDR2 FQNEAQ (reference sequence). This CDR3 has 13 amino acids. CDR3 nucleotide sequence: TGTGCCAGGTTGGGACACAGTTCACCTGAAGCTTTCTTT. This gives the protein CARLGHSSPEAFF.

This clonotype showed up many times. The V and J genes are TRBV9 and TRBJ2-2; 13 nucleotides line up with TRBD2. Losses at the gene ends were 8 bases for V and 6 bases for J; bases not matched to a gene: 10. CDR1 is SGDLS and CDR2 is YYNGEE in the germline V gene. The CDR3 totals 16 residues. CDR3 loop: CASGTSGTAVAGELFF. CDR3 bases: TGTGCCAGTGGGACTAGCGGGACGGCGGTGGCCGGGGAGCTGTTTTTT.

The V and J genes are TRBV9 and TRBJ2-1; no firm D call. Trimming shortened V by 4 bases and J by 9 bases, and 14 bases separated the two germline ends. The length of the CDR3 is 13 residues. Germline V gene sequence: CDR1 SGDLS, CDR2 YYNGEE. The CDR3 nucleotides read TGTGCCAGCAGCTTGGCCGGCTTGGGTGAGCAGTTCTTC. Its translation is CASSLAGLGEQFF.

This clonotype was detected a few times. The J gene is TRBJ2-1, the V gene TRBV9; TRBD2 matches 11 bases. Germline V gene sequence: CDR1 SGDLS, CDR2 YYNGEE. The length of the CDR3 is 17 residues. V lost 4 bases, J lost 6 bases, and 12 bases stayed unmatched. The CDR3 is CASSISPLAGGFNEQFF. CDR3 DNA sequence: TGTGCCAGCAGCATTAGCCCTTTAGCGGGGGGGTTCAATGAGCAGTTCTTC.

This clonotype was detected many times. For the CDR3, the DNA is TGTGCCAGCAGCGTAGGGGTAGCGGGGGGGCAGGATGAGCAGTTCTTC. Protein: CASSVGVAGGQDEQFF. The chain employs TRBV9 and TRBJ2-1; 11 positions match TRBD2. J gave up 8 bases and V 0 bases, and 7 bases lay outside the gene matches. The CDR3 is 16 amino acids. CDR1 is SGDLS, CDR2 YYNGEE, per germline.

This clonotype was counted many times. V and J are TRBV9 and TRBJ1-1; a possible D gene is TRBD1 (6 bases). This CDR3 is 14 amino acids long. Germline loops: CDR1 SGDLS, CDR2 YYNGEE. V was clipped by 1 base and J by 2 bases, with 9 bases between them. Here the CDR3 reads CASSVTGLNTEAFF. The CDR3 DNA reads TGTGCCAGCAGCGTAACAGGGCTAAACACTGAAGCTTTCTTT.

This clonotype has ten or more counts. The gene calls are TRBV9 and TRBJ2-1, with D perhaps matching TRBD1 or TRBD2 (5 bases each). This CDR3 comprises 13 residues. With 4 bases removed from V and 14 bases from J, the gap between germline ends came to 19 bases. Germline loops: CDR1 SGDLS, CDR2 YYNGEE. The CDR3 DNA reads TGTGCCAGCAGCAGGGACCTTCCCCGGGTAGAGTTCTTC. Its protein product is CASSRDLPRVEFF. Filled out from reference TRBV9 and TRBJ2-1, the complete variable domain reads DSGVTQTPKHLITATGQRVTLRCSPRSGDLSVYWYQQSLDQGLQFLIQYYNGEERAKGNILERFSAQQFPDLHSELNLSSLELGDSALYFCASSRDLPRVEFFGPGTRLTVL.

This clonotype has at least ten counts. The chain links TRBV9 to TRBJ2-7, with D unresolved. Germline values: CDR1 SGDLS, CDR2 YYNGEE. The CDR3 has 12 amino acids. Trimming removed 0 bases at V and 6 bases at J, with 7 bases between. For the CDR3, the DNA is TGTGCCAGCAGCGTAGCTTTAGGCGAGCAGTACTTC. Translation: CASSVALGEQYF.

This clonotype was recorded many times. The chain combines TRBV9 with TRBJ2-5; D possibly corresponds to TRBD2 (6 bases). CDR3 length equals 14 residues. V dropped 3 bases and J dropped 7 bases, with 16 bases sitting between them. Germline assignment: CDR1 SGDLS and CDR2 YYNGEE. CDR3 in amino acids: CASSGRDQEGTQYF. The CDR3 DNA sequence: TGTGCCAGCAGCGGCCGGGACCAGGAGGGGACCCAGTACTTC. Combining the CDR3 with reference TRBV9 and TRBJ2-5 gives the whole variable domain DSGVTQTPKHLITATGQRVTLRCSPRSGDLSVYWYQQSLDQGLQFLIQYYNGEERAKGNILERFSAQQFPDLHSELNLSSLELGDSALYFCASSGRDQEGTQYFGPGTRLLVL.

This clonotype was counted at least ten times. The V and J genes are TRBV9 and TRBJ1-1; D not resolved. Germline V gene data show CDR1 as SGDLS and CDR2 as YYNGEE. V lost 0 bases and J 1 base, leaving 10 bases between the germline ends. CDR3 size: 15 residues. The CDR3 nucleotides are TGTGCCAGCAGCGTAGCCGCAGGCTCGAACACTGAAGCTTTCTTT. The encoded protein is CASSVAAGSNTEAFF.

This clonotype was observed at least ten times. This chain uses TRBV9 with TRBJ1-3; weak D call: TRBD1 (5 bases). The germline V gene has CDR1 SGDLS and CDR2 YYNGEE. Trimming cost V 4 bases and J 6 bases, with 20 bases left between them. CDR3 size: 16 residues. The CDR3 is CASSSSPARGLNTIYF. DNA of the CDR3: TGTGCCAGCAGCTCCAGTCCGGCAAGGGGCTTAAACACCATATATTTT. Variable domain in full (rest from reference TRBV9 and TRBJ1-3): DSGVTQTPKHLITATGQRVTLRCSPRSGDLSVYWYQQSLDQGLQFLIQYYNGEERAKGNILERFSAQQFPDLHSELNLSSLELGDSALYFCASSSSPARGLNTIYFGEGSWLTVV.

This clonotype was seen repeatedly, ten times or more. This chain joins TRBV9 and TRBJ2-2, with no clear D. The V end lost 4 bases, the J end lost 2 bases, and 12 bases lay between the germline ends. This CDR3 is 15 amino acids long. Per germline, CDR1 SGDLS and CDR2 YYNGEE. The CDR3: CASSTETINTGELFF. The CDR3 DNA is TGTGCCAGCAGCACCGAGACAATAAACACCGGGGAGCTGTTTTTT.

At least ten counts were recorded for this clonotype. This chain's CDR3 is CASSVSRGGAGELFF. Written as DNA, the CDR3 is TGTGCCAGCAGCGTGTCGCGGGGGGGGGCCGGGGAGCTGTTTTTT. V usage is TRBV9 and J usage is TRBJ2-2, with TRBD2 identical over 9 bases. Germline loops: CDR1 SGDLS, CDR2 YYNGEE. The V segment lost 2 bases and the J segment 6 bases; nucleotides outside the gene matches: 5. The CDR3 has 15 residues.

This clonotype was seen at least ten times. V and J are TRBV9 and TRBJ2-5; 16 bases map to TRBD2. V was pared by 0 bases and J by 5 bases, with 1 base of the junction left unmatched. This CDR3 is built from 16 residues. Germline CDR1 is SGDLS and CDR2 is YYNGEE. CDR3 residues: CASSVGGLAGGETQYF. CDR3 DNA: TGTGCCAGCAGCGTAGGGGGACTAGCGGGAGGGGAGACCCAGTACTTC.

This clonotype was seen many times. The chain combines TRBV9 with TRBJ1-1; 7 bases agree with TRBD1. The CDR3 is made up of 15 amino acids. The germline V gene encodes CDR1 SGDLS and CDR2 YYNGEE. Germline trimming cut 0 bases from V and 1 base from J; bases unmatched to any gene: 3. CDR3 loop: CASSVEAGGNTEAFF. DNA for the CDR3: TGTGCCAGCAGCGTAGAGGCAGGGGGGAACACTGAAGCTTTCTTT.

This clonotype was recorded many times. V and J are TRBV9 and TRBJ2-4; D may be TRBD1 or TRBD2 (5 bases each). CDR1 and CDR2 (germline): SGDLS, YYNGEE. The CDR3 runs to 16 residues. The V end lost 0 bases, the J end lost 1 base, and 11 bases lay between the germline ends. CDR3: CASSVAAGTAKNIQYF. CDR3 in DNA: TGTGCCAGCAGCGTAGCGGCAGGGACGGCCAAAAACATTCAGTACTTC.

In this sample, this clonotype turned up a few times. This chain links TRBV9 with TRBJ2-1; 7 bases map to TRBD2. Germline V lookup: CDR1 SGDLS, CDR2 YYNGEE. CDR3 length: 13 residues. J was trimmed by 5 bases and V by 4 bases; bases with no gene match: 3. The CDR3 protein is CASSILADNEQFF. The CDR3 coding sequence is TGTGCCAGCAGCATCCTAGCGGACAATGAGCAGTTCTTC.